Shown below are 11 T cell receptor beta chains from a single sample sequenced in a study of shared clonotypes between healthy human individuals (dated by TCRdb to the early 2020s). CD8 naive samples consisted of CD45RO-negative cells that were positively selected for CCR7, yielding a CD45RA+CCR7+ population without TemRA cells. Libraries were built with the immunoSEQ multiplex PCR assay. Entries here come from immuneACCESS through TCRdb and include only in-frame sequences with V and J called. Some clones fail to appear in such tables; in the studies checked, an unresolved V gene covers under half of the shortfall, and the cause of the remainder is unknown. This sample comprises 800,000 or so clones, about 96% of them detected only once. Jointly, the top ten make up less than 0.25% of the sample. The source material was naive CD8+ T cells sorted from blood. The sample's cell subset or site, from its label and the paper: CD45RA+CCR7+. The receptor source for this set is a man younger than 40 in good health.

The genes are TRBV28 and TRBJ1-3; tentatively, D is TRBD1 (6 bases). The germline V gene has CDR1 MDHEN and CDR2 SYDVKM. With 5 bases removed from V and 8 bases from J, the gap between germline ends came to 22 bases. There are 16 residues in the CDR3. CDR3 sequence reads: CASSPMPGGRLDTIYF. In DNA, the CDR3 is TGTGCCAGCAGTCCCATGCCCGGGGGGCGGTTGGACACCATATATTTT.

The CDR3 DNA reads TGTGCCAGCAGGGTACAGGGTCTGGATACGCAGTATTTT. This encodes CASRVQGLDTQYF. The J gene is TRBJ2-3, the V gene TRBV6-6, with D perhaps TRBD1 (6 bases). V lost 6 bases to trimming and J lost 6 bases, with 13 bases between them. The germline gives CDR1 MNHNY, CDR2 SVGAGI (reference sequence). This CDR3 contains 13 residues.

The rearrangement joins TRBV5-8 to TRBJ2-1; D possibly uses TRBD1 or TRBD2 (5 bases each). The CDR3 is made up of 15 amino acids. The germline V gene has CDR1 SGHTS and CDR2 YDEGEE. The ends were cut back, 0 bases at V and 7 bases at J, with 14 bases in the middle. DNA of the CDR3: TGTGCCAGCAGCTTGGGCGGGCAGGGCCGGAATGAGCAGTTCTTC. It specifies CASSLGGQGRNEQFF.

The chain joins TRBV27 to TRBJ2-1; TRBD2 matches 10 bases. V was pared by 1 base and J by 7 bases, with 4 bases of the junction left unmatched. The CDR3 length is 15 residues. Germline CDR1 is MNHEY and CDR2 is SMNVEV (reference sequence). CDR3 bases: TGTGCCAGCAGTTTATGGGCTAGCGGGAGTAATGAGCAGTTCTTC. Translating gives CASSLWASGSNEQFF.

The V and J genes are TRBV9 and TRBJ2-2; TRBD1 agrees at 11 bases. This CDR3 has 17 residues. Per the germline V gene, CDR1 is SGDLS and CDR2 is YYNGEE. Germline trimming cut 2 bases from V and 5 bases from J; bases unmatched to any gene: 8. The CDR3 DNA sequence: TGTGCCAGCAGCGTTTTTGGAGGACAGGGGGCGACCGGGGAGCTGTTTTTT. Residues: CASSVFGGQGATGELFF. Complete variable domain (other parts from reference TRBV9 and TRBJ2-2): DSGVTQTPKHLITATGQRVTLRCSPRSGDLSVYWYQQSLDQGLQFLIQYYNGEERAKGNILERFSAQQFPDLHSELNLSSLELGDSALYFCASSVFGGQGATGELFFGEGSRLTVL.

The chain has TRBV29-1 and TRBJ2-2; perhaps TRBD2 as D (5 bases). Germline-derived CDR1 and CDR2 are SQVTM and ANQGSEA. This CDR3 region has 16 residues. V gave up 6 bases and J gave up 0 bases, with 17 bases separating them. The CDR3 bases are TGCAGCGTAGTAGAGGGAGTTCGGTCGAACACCGGGGAGCTGTTTTTT. This gives the protein CSVVEGVRSNTGELFF.

The chain recombines TRBV7-9 with TRBJ1-1, with 9 bases matching TRBD1. The CDR3 is 14 amino acids. J gave up 4 bases and V 5 bases, and 5 bases lay outside the gene matches. CDR1 is SEHNR and CDR2 is FQNEAQ in the germline V gene (reference sequence). CDR3 loop: CASSIQGAGTEAFF. DNA of the CDR3: TGTGCCAGCAGCATACAGGGGGCCGGCACTGAAGCTTTCTTT.

V usage is TRBV7-9 and J usage is TRBJ2-7; 8 nucleotides agree with TRBD2. The J segment lost 1 base and the V segment lost 8 bases, leaving 4 bases of the junction unmatched. Per the germline V gene, CDR1 is SEHNR and CDR2 is FQNEAQ (reference sequence). The CDR3 runs 13 residues. The CDR3 region is CASVGTSSYEQYF. In nucleotides, the CDR3 is TGTGCCAGCGTAGGGACTAGTTCCTACGAGCAGTACTTC. The full variable domain, in which reference TRBV7-9 and TRBJ2-7 provide the parts outside the CDR3, is DTGVSQNPRHKITKRGQNVTFRCDPISEHNRLYWYRQTLGQGPEFLTYFQNEAQLEKSRLLSDRFSAERPKGSFSTLEIQRTEQGDSAMYLCASVGTSSYEQYFGPGTRLTVT.

The rearrangement joins TRBV19 to TRBJ2-7, with D perhaps TRBD2 (5 bases). V gave up 5 bases and J gave up 0 bases, with 8 bases separating them. The V gene's germline CDR1 is LNHDA and CDR2 SQIVND (reference sequence). This CDR3 region has 13 residues. The CDR3 DNA sequence: TGTGCCAGTAGTGAGCGGTTCTCCTACGAGCAGTACTTC. As protein: CASSERFSYEQYF.

The chain couples TRBV25-1 to TRBJ2-1; D perhaps matches TRBD2 (5 bases). V shed 2 bases and J shed 7 bases, with 12 bases lying between them. Germline lookup yields CDR1 MGHDK and CDR2 SYGVNS. The CDR3 covers 14 residues. The CDR3 nucleotides are TGTGCCAGCAGTGAAGGTCGACTATGGAATGAGCAGTTCTTC. It specifies CASSEGRLWNEQFF.

This rearrangement joins TRBV6-5 to TRBJ2-7; no clear D. The CDR3 covers 14 residues. CDR1 is MNHEY, CDR2 SVGAGI, per germline. V was clipped by 0 bases and J by 3 bases, with 9 bases between them. This chain's CDR3 is CASSYSEENYEQYF. CDR3 bases: TGTGCCAGCAGTTACTCCGAAGAAAACTACGAGCAGTACTTC.